This T cell receptor (beta chain) was recorded in a study of T cell responses to AZD1222 COVID-19 vaccine. Generated by immunoSEQ multiplex PCR, the TCRdb table keeps only in-frame clones and is missing some. The data contain around 78,000 clones, approximately 90% of them singletons. Concerning this clone: Its specificity is unknown.

Pooling covered second doses at about 4 or about 12 weeks. Study-wide points: Seropositive at baseline were only 5 to 7 AZD1222 recipients. Most donors were white British, females outnumbered males, and clonal diversity was possibly underestimated.

The origin of this receptor is an adult who received the AZD1222 COVID-19 vaccine. The starting material was peripheral blood, obtained 28 days after the second AZD1222 dose.

The CDR3 DNA reads TGTGCCAGCACTCCCCGCGGGGGGGATGGCTACACCTTC. It translates to CASTPRGGDGYTF. This chain connects TRBV6-5 to TRBJ1-2; the D gene is possibly TRBD1 (5 bases). V lost 7 bases to trimming and J lost 6 bases, with 15 bases between them. The V gene's germline CDR1 is MNHEY and CDR2 SVGAGI. The CDR3 extends over 13 amino acids.